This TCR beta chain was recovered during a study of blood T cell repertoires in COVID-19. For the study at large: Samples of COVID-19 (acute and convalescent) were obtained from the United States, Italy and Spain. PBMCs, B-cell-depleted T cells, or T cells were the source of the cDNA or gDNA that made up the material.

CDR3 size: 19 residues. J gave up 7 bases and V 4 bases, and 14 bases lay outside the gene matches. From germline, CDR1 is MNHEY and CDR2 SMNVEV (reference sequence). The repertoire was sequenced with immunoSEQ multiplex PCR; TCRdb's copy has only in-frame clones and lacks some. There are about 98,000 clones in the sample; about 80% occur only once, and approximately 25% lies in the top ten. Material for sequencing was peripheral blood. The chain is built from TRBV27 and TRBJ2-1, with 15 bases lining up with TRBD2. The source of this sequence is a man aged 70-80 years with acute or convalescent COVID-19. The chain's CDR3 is CASSYYAGTSGRLGNEQFF. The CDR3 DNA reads TGTGCCAGCAGTTACTACGCCGGGACTAGCGGGAGGTTAGGGAATGAGCAGTTCTTC.